The entry that follows covers one T cell receptor beta chain sequence. The target antigen is unknown. This entry comes from a study of blood T cells in healthy people across ages. Turning to the study itself: Template switching caught about one barcoded beta molecule for each two T cells.

The use of a sample-barcoded 5' primer and a J-beta primer mix characterized a second PCR of about 6 to 12 cycles. TCRdb ran MiXCR on the 5' RACE reads and lists one entry per CDR3 protein. Here the sample spans some 1.5 million distinct CDR3 sequences, approximately 43% being singletons. Every sample yielded at least 6.5 million isolated PBMCs. General observations from the study: The unknown donor CMV status may have confounded expanded clonotype changes.

This receptor was taken from a woman younger than 30 in good health. The specimen was blood.

The CDR3 loop reads CASGRDRGVEQYF. CDR3 bases: TGTGCCAGCGGGAGGGACAGGGGAGTTGAGCAGTACTTC. The rearrangement joins TRBV2 to TRBJ2-4; 10 bases line up with TRBD1. CDR1 is SNHLY, CDR2 FYNNEI, per germline. Losses at the gene ends were 8 bases for V and 13 bases for J; bases not matched to a gene: 11. The CDR3 loop spans 13 amino acids.